What follows are 31 T cell receptor beta chains derived from one specimen sequenced in a study of OX40 agonist ivuxolimab in advanced cancers. The protocol was immunoSEQ multiplex PCR, while the TCRdb copy is restricted to in-frame clones and leaves out a portion. The profile shows about 54,000 clones, approximately 93% of them singletons. The source material was CD4+ or CD8+ T cells sorted from blood, sampled in a trial of the OX40 agonist ivuxolimab. These TCRs come from an adult with an advanced solid tumor such as melanoma, head and neck, liver or kidney cancer.

The chain uses TRBV5-1 and TRBJ2-3; tentative D call: TRBD2 (5 bases). CDR1 is SGHRS and CDR2 is YFSETQ in the germline V gene. The CDR3 is 15 residues long. Trimming cost V 1 base and J 0 bases, with 9 bases left between them. The CDR3 is CASSLLRTSTDTQYF. The CDR3 DNA is TGCGCCAGCAGCTTGCTGCGGACTAGCACAGATACGCAGTATTTT.

V is TRBV19 and J is TRBJ1-5; a weak D match, TRBD1 (5 bases). V was clipped by 1 base and J by 5 bases, with 15 bases between them. CDR1 is LNHDA, CDR2 SQIVND, per germline (reference sequence). This CDR3 has 16 amino acids. DNA for the CDR3: TGTGCCAGTAGTATAGGTTCCGGGACCCCGGATCAGCCCCAGCATTTT. Translation: CASSIGSGTPDQPQHF.

This clone qualifies as medium-sized. The chain has TRBV4-1 and TRBJ2-7; D is perhaps TRBD1 or TRBD2 (5 bases each). This CDR3 has 14 amino acids. The germline V and J ends were trimmed by 0 bases and 6 bases, with 12 bases remaining between them. Germline loops: CDR1 MGHRA, CDR2 YSYEKL. The DNA of the CDR3 is TGCGCCAGCAGCCAAGATCGGGGCCCAGGCGAGCAGTACTTC. It specifies CASSQDRGPGEQYF.

Here the CDR3 DNA reads TGTGCCATCAGTGAGCCCGGACTAGCGGGGGCAGATACGCAGTATTTT. This gives the protein CAISEPGLAGADTQYF. The V and J genes are TRBV10-3 and TRBJ2-3; 13 nucleotides agree with TRBD2. Germline-derived CDR1 and CDR2 are ENHRY and SYGVKD. The CDR3 spans 16 residues. Trimming took 2 bases from V and 4 from J; bases not matched to a gene: 3.

This sequence joins TRBV18 and TRBJ1-2, with unresolved D. Trimming shortened V by 6 bases and J by 5 bases, and 19 bases separated the two germline ends. The germline gives CDR1 KGHSH, CDR2 LQKENI. The CDR3 length is 15 residues. In DNA, the CDR3 is TGTGCCAGCTCGGTTAGAGGAGCGGTCCAATATGGCTACACCTTC. This encodes CASSVRGAVQYGYTF.

This chain joins TRBV11-2 and TRBJ1-2; a possible D gene is TRBD1 (6 bases). This CDR3 is built from 13 residues. Between the trimmed V and J ends, which lost 5 bases and 4 bases, there was a span of 11 bases. Germline CDR1 SGHAT, CDR2 FQNNGV. For the CDR3, the DNA is TGTGCCAGCAGCCAAGGACAGACCTATGGCTACACCTTC. This translates into CASSQGQTYGYTF. The full variable domain, in which reference TRBV11-2 and TRBJ1-2 provide the parts outside the CDR3, is EAGVAQSPRYKIIEKRQSVAFWCNPISGHATLYWYQQILGQGPKLLIQFQNNGVVDDSQLPKDRFSAERLKGVDSTLKIQPAKLEDSAVYLCASSQGQTYGYTFGSGTRLTVV.

The chain employs TRBV4-2 and TRBJ2-1, with D hard to call. Germline values: CDR1 LGHNA, CDR2 YNFKEQ. The CDR3 totals 16 residues. The V end lost 1 base, the J end lost 0 bases, and 10 bases lay between the germline ends. CDR3 nucleotide sequence: TGTGCCAGCAGCCAAGTGGACGCTAGCTCCTACAATGAGCAGTTCTTC. Residues: CASSQVDASSYNEQFF.

J is TRBJ1-1 and V is TRBV28; D possibly corresponds to TRBD1 (5 bases). The CDR3 spans 15 residues. Germline CDR1 and CDR2: MDHEN and SYDVKM. Trimming left V 8 bases short and J 1 base short, with 17 bases between. CDR3 in amino acids: CASLTIWQGNTEAFF. The DNA of the CDR3 is TGTGCCAGCTTGACCATATGGCAGGGGAACACTGAAGCTTTCTTT. The variable domain in full, completed from reference TRBV28 and TRBJ1-1, reads DVKVTQSSRYLVKRTGEKVFLECVQDMDHENMFWYRQDPGLGLRLIYFSYDVKMKEKGDIPEGYSVSREKKERFSLILESASTNQTSMYLCASLTIWQGNTEAFFGQGTRLTVV.

The chain uses TRBV7-5 and TRBJ2-7; TRBD2 is the table's D call and was not checked against the DNA. TRBV7-5 is marked as a pseudogene. There are 15 residues in the CDR3. CDR3 sequence (DNA): TGTGCCAGCAGCTTAGTTTCTAGCGGAACCTACGAGCAGTACTTC. Protein: CASSLVSSGTYEQYF.

V usage is TRBV7-9 and J usage is TRBJ1-1; 8 bases fit TRBD1. V lost 4 bases to trimming and J lost 4 bases; unmatched junction nucleotides: 8. The CDR3 extends over 15 amino acids. Germline-derived CDR1 and CDR2 are SEHNR and FQNEAQ (reference sequence). The CDR3 DNA follows: TGTGCCAGCAGCTCGGACAGGGACGAGAGCACTGAAGCTTTCTTT. Residues: CASSSDRDESTEAFF.

This clone was recorded only once. V is TRBV5-6 and J is TRBJ2-6; no firm D call. CDR3 length: 15 amino acids. Trimming removed 1 base from V and 2 bases from J, with 7 bases in between. Germline CDR1 is SGHDT and CDR2 is YYEEEE. CDR3 in amino acids: CASSLPYAGANVLTF. CDR3 sequence (DNA): TGTGCCAGCAGCTTGCCCTACGCTGGGGCCAACGTCCTGACTTTC.

The rearrangement joins TRBV5-1 to TRBJ2-3; TRBD1 matches at 9 bases. Germline V gene lookup returns CDR1 SGHRS and CDR2 YFSETQ. J lost 2 bases, V lost 4 bases, and 5 bases had no gene match. This CDR3 contains 15 residues. The CDR3 coding sequence is TGCGCCAGCAGCGTCACAGGGGGCGTCACAGATACGCAGTATTTT. This gives the protein CASSVTGGVTDTQYF. Complete variable domain (other parts from reference TRBV5-1 and TRBJ2-3): KAGVTQTPRYLIKTRGQQVTLSCSPISGHRSVSWYQQTPGQGLQFLFEYFSETQRNKGNFPGRFSGRQFSNSRSEMNVSTLELGDSALYLCASSVTGGVTDTQYFGPGTRLTVL.

The chain uses TRBV2 and TRBJ2-7; no reliable D call. Trimming removed 6 bases at V and 0 bases at J, with 6 bases between. CDR1 and CDR2 (germline): SNHLY, FYNNEI. This CDR3 has 12 residues. The CDR3 loop reads CASSYSSYEQYF. The CDR3 bases are TGTGCCAGCAGCTATAGCTCCTACGAGCAGTACTTC.

This sequence joins TRBV5-1 and TRBJ2-5, with D possibly called TRBD1 or TRBD2 (5 bases each). Germline V CDR1 and CDR2: SGHRS, YFSETQ. The CDR3 has 13 residues. V shed 4 bases and J shed 4 bases, with 11 bases lying between them. The CDR3 DNA follows: TGCGCCAGCAGCCGCCGGGGCGGAGAGACCCAGTACTTC. Translated, it gives CASSRRGGETQYF.

The V and J genes are TRBV6-6 and TRBJ1-5; a possible D gene is TRBD1 (5 bases). CDR1 MNHNY and CDR2 SVGAGI come from the germline V gene (reference sequence). V was shortened by 0 bases and J by 7 bases, with 7 bases between the two germline ends. CDR3 size: 13 residues. CDR3 loop: CASSYSRGQPQHF. The CDR3 coding sequence is TGTGCCAGCAGTTACTCGAGGGGACAGCCCCAGCATTTT.

The V and J genes are TRBV10-3 and TRBJ2-7, with D hard to call. CDR3 length: 12 amino acids. Germline assignment: CDR1 ENHRY and CDR2 SYGVKD. Trimming pared 0 bases from V and 5 bases from J, leaving 5 bases between. The CDR3 loop reads CAISESLDEQYF. CDR3 DNA: TGTGCCATCAGTGAGTCGCTAGACGAGCAGTACTTC.

In DNA, the CDR3 is TGTGCCAGCAGTCTAGCGGGAGGGTCAGATACGCAGTATTTT. It translates to CASSLAGGSDTQYF. The V call is TRBV2, the J call TRBJ2-3; TRBD2 aligns across 12 bases. This CDR3 has 14 residues. Unmatched junction bases numbered 1, after V lost 5 bases and J lost 4 bases. Germline V gene data show CDR1 as SNHLY and CDR2 as FYNNEI. The variable domain in full, completed from reference TRBV2 and TRBJ2-3, reads EPEVTQTPSHQVTQMGQEVILRCVPISNHLYFYWYRQILGQKVEFLVSFYNNEISEKSEIFDDQFSVERPDGSNFTLKIRSTKLEDSAMYFCASSLAGGSDTQYFGPGTRLTVL.

This chain links TRBV6-5 with TRBJ1-2; TRBD1 matches at 9 bases. V shed 8 bases and J 2 bases; nucleotides not matched to a gene: 9. CDR3 size: 15 residues. Germline assignment: CDR1 MNHEY and CDR2 SVGAGI. DNA of the CDR3: TGTGCCAGCGGATTACAGGGGGCGCAAAACTATGGCTACACCTTC. Translating gives CASGLQGAQNYGYTF.

V and J are TRBV19 and TRBJ2-1, with D possibly TRBD2 on 5 matching bases. Looked up from germline, CDR1 is LNHDA and CDR2 is SQIVND (reference sequence). The CDR3 spans 14 residues. Trimming took 0 bases from V and 9 from J, leaving 12 bases between them. For the CDR3, the DNA is TGTGCCAGTAGTATAGATCTCGGAGCGGTTGAGCAGTTCTTC. Its translation: CASSIDLGAVEQFF.

This rearrangement joins TRBV29-1 to TRBJ2-7; D gene uncertain. Germline V lookup: CDR1 SQVTM, CDR2 ANQGSEA. This CDR3 comprises 12 residues. Trimming took off 4 bases at V and 3 bases at J, with 10 bases between the two ends. The CDR3 nucleotides are TGCAGCGTTGCACAGTCGTACTACGAGCAGTACTTC. It codes for CSVAQSYYEQYF.

The chain recombines TRBV11-3 with TRBJ2-2, with 8 bases fitting TRBD2. Germline lookup yields CDR1 SGHNT and CDR2 YENEEA. CDR3 size: 14 residues. V shed 5 bases and J 5 bases; nucleotides not matched to a gene: 4. Here the CDR3 DNA reads TGTGCCAGCAGCCGCGGGGGGCGGACCGGGGAGCTGTTTTTT. It encodes CASSRGGRTGELFF.

The chain couples TRBV5-1 to TRBJ1-1; TRBD1 is a possible D gene (5 bases). The V gene's germline CDR1 is SGHRS and CDR2 YFSETQ. This CDR3 has 12 amino acids. The ends were cut back, 1 base at V and 5 bases at J, with 6 bases in the middle. The CDR3 region has the DNA TGCGCCAGCAGCTTGTCAGGGACTGAAGCTTTCTTT. It translates to CASSLSGTEAFF.

The chain couples TRBV5-1 to TRBJ1-5, with TRBD1 as a possible D gene (5 bases). V was shortened by 0 bases and J by 7 bases, with 11 bases between the two germline ends. Germline CDR1 reads SGHRS; CDR2 reads YFSETQ. CDR3 length: 14 residues. For the CDR3, the DNA is TGCGCCAGCAGCTTGGTACCAGGGAACCAGCCCCAGCATTTT. Its translation: CASSLVPGNQPQHF.

This clone rates as medium-sized. This CDR3 reads CASSDRGQRGYTF. The CDR3 DNA follows: TGCGCCAGCAGCGACAGGGGTCAAAGAGGCTACACCTTC. This chain links TRBV5-1 with TRBJ1-2; 8 bases agree with TRBD1. The CDR3 loop spans 13 amino acids. Trimming removed 4 bases from V and 8 bases from J; junction bases left unmatched: 7. Germline assignment: CDR1 SGHRS and CDR2 YFSETQ.

This clone appeared once. This chain uses TRBV28 with TRBJ2-3; TRBD1 or TRBD2 may be the D gene (5 bases each). Germline V CDR1 and CDR2: MDHEN, SYDVKM. The CDR3 is 13 residues long. V lost 8 bases, J lost 2 bases, and 11 bases lay in between. CDR3 region: CASQRGLTDTQYF. The DNA of the CDR3 is TGTGCCAGCCAGAGGGGTCTCACAGATACGCAGTATTTT.

V is TRBV25-1 and J is TRBJ1-3; D unresolved. Germline CDR1 is MGHDK and CDR2 is SYGVNS. The V end lost 2 bases, the J end lost 3 bases, and 17 bases lay between the germline ends. The CDR3 runs to 17 residues. This CDR3 reads CASSETPGRGGGNTIYF. Here the CDR3 DNA reads TGTGCCAGCAGTGAAACTCCCGGACGGGGAGGTGGAAACACCATATATTTT. Full variable domain (outside the CDR3, taken from reference TRBV25-1 and TRBJ1-3): EADIYQTPRYLVIGTGKKITLECSQTMGHDKMYWYQQDPGMELHLIHYSYGVNSTEKGDLSSESTVSRIRTEHFPLTLESARPSHTSQYLCASSETPGRGGGNTIYFGEGSWLTVV.

CDR3 amino acids: CASSLPSGTGRKTQYF. CDR3 nucleotides: TGTGCCAGTAGTTTACCTTCCGGGACAGGGAGGAAGACCCAGTACTTC. The chain has TRBV19 and TRBJ2-5, with 9 bases matching TRBD1. Per the germline V gene, CDR1 is LNHDA and CDR2 is SQIVND (reference sequence). J lost 6 bases, V lost 5 bases, and 13 bases had no gene match. The CDR3 is 16 residues long.

The chain carries TRBV28 and TRBJ2-7; D is unclear. CDR3 size: 13 residues. CDR1 is MDHEN, CDR2 SYDVKM, per germline. Trimming shortened V by 2 bases and J by 3 bases, and 8 bases separated the two germline ends. CDR3 protein: CASSLETNYEQYF. In nucleotides, the CDR3 is TGTGCCAGCAGTTTAGAGACAAACTACGAGCAGTACTTC.

V and J are TRBV5-6 and TRBJ2-7; 10 bases are shared with TRBD2. Trimming at V came to 4 bases and at J to 3 bases, leaving 7 bases not matched to a gene. Germline assignment: CDR1 SGHDT and CDR2 YYEEEE. The CDR3 length is 15 residues. The DNA of the CDR3 is TGTGCCAGCAGCGGTACGGGACTAGCGTACTACGAGCAGTACTTC. Its translation is CASSGTGLAYYEQYF.

This rearrangement joins TRBV7-3 to TRBJ2-3, with TRBD1 matching over 7 bases. V lost 5 bases, J lost 1 base, and 3 bases stayed unmatched. This CDR3 contains 14 residues. CDR1 is SGHTA, CDR2 FQGTGA, per germline. The CDR3 DNA reads as TGTGCCAGCAGCCCAGACAGGGGCACAGATACGCAGTATTTT. Its protein product is CASSPDRGTDTQYF.

The chain employs TRBV25-1 and TRBJ2-7, with D possibly called TRBD1 or TRBD2 (5 bases each). Trimming removed 1 base at V and 3 bases at J, with 16 bases between. This CDR3 comprises 16 residues. Germline values: CDR1 MGHDK, CDR2 SYGVNS. The CDR3 reads CASSELGDRSGYEQYF. The CDR3 coding sequence is TGTGCCAGCAGTGAATTAGGGGACCGAAGTGGCTACGAGCAGTACTTC.